The 25 T cell receptor beta chains below were found in one sample sequenced in a study of blood T cell repertoires in COVID-19. Assay: immunoSEQ multiplex PCR; the TCRdb copy retains only in-frame clones and omits some. The sample lists approximately 240,000 clones; about 80% were seen once. The sample consisted of PBMCs or T cells enriched from blood (not recorded which). The receptors were gathered from a woman aged 40 to 49 with acute COVID-19.

The rearrangement joins TRBV27 to TRBJ1-1; D remains ambiguous. CDR3 length: 16 amino acids. The ends were cut back, 8 bases at V and 1 base at J, with 20 bases in the middle. Germline assignment: CDR1 MNHEY and CDR2 SMNVEV (reference sequence). CDR3 in DNA: TGTGCCAGCGGCACAGTTTATGCAGAGACGAACACTGAAGCTTTCTTT. Translated: CASGTVYAETNTEAFF.

A note on this clone: The sample has other DNA sequences that encode this CDR3 too. The chain recombines TRBV5-1 with TRBJ2-1; 8 nucleotides align to TRBD1. This CDR3 has 15 residues. Losses at the gene ends were 1 base for V and 4 bases for J; bases not matched to a gene: 4. CDR1 SGHRS and CDR2 YFSETQ come from the germline V gene. The CDR3 region is CASSLFGQGYNEQFF. CDR3 bases: TGCGCCAGCAGCTTGTTCGGACAGGGTTACAATGAGCAGTTCTTC.

The CDR3 is CSAFSTETQYF. DNA of the CDR3: TGCAGTGCTTTTAGCACTGAGACCCAGTACTTC. The rearrangement links TRBV20-1 to TRBJ2-5; the D is unclear. CDR1 is DFQATT, CDR2 SNEGSKA, per germline (reference sequence). With 5 bases removed from V and 5 bases from J, the gap between germline ends came to 9 bases. The length of the CDR3 is 11 residues.

The V gene is TRBV10-3, the J gene TRBJ2-5; 10 bases match TRBD1. The germline CDR1 and CDR2 sequences are ENHRY and SYGVKD. The CDR3 runs to 15 residues. With V trimmed by 6 bases and J by 4 bases, 8 bases remained unmatched. DNA for the CDR3: TGTGCCATCAGCTCCGAAGGACAGGGGGGAGAGACCCAGTACTTC. Translating it yields CAISSEGQGGETQYF.

J is TRBJ2-7 and V is TRBV5-6; D perhaps matches TRBD2 (6 bases). V was trimmed by 3 bases and J by 6 bases, leaving 16 bases between them. Per germline, CDR1 SGHDT and CDR2 YYEEEE. This CDR3 contains 14 residues. CDR3 sequence reads: CASSSTGTAREQYF. DNA of the CDR3: TGTGCCAGCAGCTCGACCGGGACTGCCCGCGAGCAGTACTTC. The full variable domain, rest sourced from reference TRBV5-6 and TRBJ2-7, is DAGVTQSPTHLIKTRGQQVTLRCSPKSGHDTVSWYQQALGQGPQFIFQYYEEEERQRGNFPDRFSGHQFPNYSSELNVNALLLGDSALYLCASSSTGTAREQYFGPGTRLTVT.

This chain uses TRBV29-1 with TRBJ2-7, with 7 positions matching TRBD2. The CDR3 consists of 12 residues. V trimming: 7 bases; J trimming: 2 bases; junction bases outside the gene matches: 5. Germline values: CDR1 SQVTM, CDR2 ANQGSEA. CDR3 sequence (DNA): TGCAGCGGTTCGGGGGGTCCCTACGAGCAGTACTTC. It specifies CSGSGGPYEQYF.

This chain connects TRBV6-2 or TRBV6-3 to TRBJ1-2, with a weak D call TRBD1 (6 bases). This CDR3 has 12 residues. The V end was cut by 5 bases, the J end by 5 bases, with 9 bases between. Looked up from germline, CDR1 is MNHEY and CDR2 is SVGEGT. The CDR3 nucleotides read TGTGCCAGCAGTACAACAGGGTATGGCTACACCTTC. It yields the protein CASSTTGYGYTF.

This clone was recorded only once. This sequence joins TRBV11-3 and TRBJ1-1; D gene unclear. Between the trimmed V and J ends, which lost 3 bases and 1 base, there was a span of 6 bases. The CDR3 spans 13 residues. Germline V gene sequence: CDR1 SGHNT, CDR2 YENEEA. CDR3 in amino acids: CASSLAGNTEAFF. In nucleotides, the CDR3 is TGTGCCAGCAGCTTGGCAGGGAACACTGAAGCTTTCTTT.

In DNA, the CDR3 is TGTGCCACCAGTGAACAGCTCAATTCACCCCTCCACTTT. It yields the protein CATSEQLNSPLHF. The chain uses TRBV24-1 and TRBJ1-6; no definite D call. Trimming left V 4 bases short and J 7 bases short, with 7 bases between. This CDR3 is built from 13 residues. Per germline, CDR1 KGHDR and CDR2 SFDVKD.

V and J are TRBV7-9 and TRBJ2-7; 9 bases are shared with TRBD1. Trimming removed 5 bases from V and 0 bases from J; junction bases left unmatched: 8. The CDR3 is 16 amino acids. Per the germline V gene, CDR1 is SEHNR and CDR2 is FQNEAQ (reference sequence). This CDR3 reads CASSTTGTGSSYEQYF. The CDR3 DNA follows: TGTGCCAGCAGCACGACCGGGACAGGGAGCTCCTACGAGCAGTACTTC.

V gene TRBV14 combines with J gene TRBJ1-3; no clear D gene. The CDR3 spans 14 residues. V was clipped by 4 bases and J by 1 base, with 8 bases between them. The germline V gene encodes CDR1 SGHDN and CDR2 FVKESK. Written as DNA, the CDR3 is TGTGCCAGCAGCCCCGGGGTATCTGGAAACACCATATATTTT. Its protein product is CASSPGVSGNTIYF.

This clone has a handful of counts. The genes are TRBV6-5 and TRBJ1-2; 8 bases agree with TRBD1. The germline gives CDR1 MNHEY, CDR2 SVGAGI. CDR3 length equals 13 residues. V lost 7 bases to trimming and J lost 7 bases; unmatched junction nucleotides: 8. CDR3 DNA sequence: TGTGCCAGCACCCCGCGGACAGGGACTGGCTACACCTTC. Residues: CASTPRTGTGYTF.

This chain connects TRBV18 to TRBJ1-2, with 7 nucleotides matching TRBD1. The CDR3 covers 16 residues. Germline V gene data show CDR1 as KGHSH and CDR2 as LQKENI. J lost 3 bases, V lost 2 bases, and 9 bases had no gene match. DNA for the CDR3: TGTGCCAGCTCACCATCTGGCACAGGGGCCGACTATGGCTACACCTTC. Its protein is CASSPSGTGADYGYTF. Filled out from reference TRBV18 and TRBJ1-2, the complete variable domain reads NAGVMQNPRHLVRRRGQEARLRCSPMKGHSHVYWYRQLPEEGLKFMVYLQKENIIDESGMPKERFSAEFPKEGPSILRIQQVVRGDSAAYFCASSPSGTGADYGYTFGSGTRLTVV.

V is TRBV19 and J is TRBJ2-2; TRBD2 matches 8 bases. There are 14 residues in the CDR3. The germline V gene encodes CDR1 LNHDA and CDR2 SQIVND (reference sequence). Germline trimming cut 4 bases from V and 5 bases from J; bases unmatched to any gene: 3. This CDR3 is CASSTVAGTGELFF. The CDR3 bases are TGTGCCAGTAGTACGGTAGCGGGGACCGGGGAGCTGTTTTTT.

This rearrangement joins TRBV19 to TRBJ1-1, with 10 bases that match TRBD1. Germline V lookup: CDR1 LNHDA, CDR2 SQIVND (reference sequence). This CDR3 region has 16 residues. The J segment lost 0 bases and the V segment lost 9 bases, leaving 10 bases of the junction unmatched. Written as DNA, the CDR3 is TGTGCCAGCAGACCGGCGGACAGGGGGATGAACACTGAAGCTTTCTTT. Protein sequence: CASRPADRGMNTEAFF.

The chain recombines TRBV6-1 with TRBJ2-7; 13 bases map to TRBD2. V lost 1 base to trimming and J lost 1 base; unmatched junction nucleotides: 7. Per the germline V gene, CDR1 is MNHNS and CDR2 is SASEGT. The CDR3 spans 18 residues. CDR3 bases: TGTGCCAGCAGTGAAGGGACTAGCGGGAGTTCGTGGTCCTACGAGCAGTACTTC. It translates to CASSEGTSGSSWSYEQYF.

J is TRBJ2-5 and V is TRBV5-4, with 12 nucleotides matching TRBD2. Trimming cost V 4 bases and J 5 bases; bases outside gene matches: 3. Germline V gene lookup returns CDR1 SGHNT and CDR2 YYREEE (reference sequence). The length of the CDR3 is 14 residues. CDR3 amino acids: CASSVGTSGETQYF. The CDR3 nucleotides are TGTGCCAGCAGCGTCGGGACTAGCGGGGAGACCCAGTACTTC. Complete variable domain (other parts from reference TRBV5-4 and TRBJ2-5): ETGVTQSPTHLIKTRGQQVTLRCSSQSGHNTVSWYQQALGQGPQFIFQYYREEENGRGNFPPRFSGLQFPNYSSELNVNALELDDSALYLCASSVGTSGETQYFGPGTRLLVL.

This sequence joins TRBV27 and TRBJ2-2; D perhaps matches TRBD2 (5 bases). CDR3 length: 15 residues. The ends were cut back, 1 base at V and 5 bases at J, with 11 bases in the middle. Germline V gene lookup returns CDR1 MNHEY and CDR2 SMNVEV (reference sequence). CDR3 residues: CASSLLGGWTGELFF. The CDR3 DNA follows: TGTGCCAGCAGTTTATTAGGCGGGTGGACCGGGGAGCTGTTTTTT.

The chain employs TRBV18 and TRBJ2-7; 8 nucleotides match TRBD1. The CDR3 is 15 amino acids. Germline CDR1 KGHSH, CDR2 LQKENI. Trimming cost V 3 bases and J 1 base; bases outside gene matches: 5. CDR3 protein: CASSPQGARSYEQYF. DNA for the CDR3: TGTGCCAGCTCACCCCAGGGGGCGAGATCCTACGAGCAGTACTTC.

This clone has a single count. This sample includes further DNA sequences coding for the same CDR3. The chain employs TRBV12-3 or TRBV12-4 and TRBJ1-2; TRBD1 is a possible D gene (5 bases). Trimming took off 4 bases at V and 4 bases at J, with 7 bases between the two ends. This CDR3 spans 12 amino acids. In DNA form, the CDR3 reads TGTGCCAGCAGTTCAGACAGCTATGGCTACACCTTC. Its translation: CASSSDSYGYTF.

The chain carries TRBV7-3 and TRBJ1-4; D gene ambiguous. Looked up from germline, CDR1 is SGHTA and CDR2 is FQGTGA. The CDR3 has 15 residues. The V gene lost 5 bases and the J gene lost 7 bases, with 17 bases spanning the gap. In DNA form, the CDR3 reads TGTGCCAGCAGCCCTCTAGGGAAGCGGATTGAAAAACTGTTTTTT. Its protein is CASSPLGKRIEKLFF.

The CDR3 DNA reads as TGTGCCAGCAGTCTCCTAAGCTGGGGGGACTCCTACAATGAGCAGTTCTTC. Its translation is CASSLLSWGDSYNEQFF. V usage is TRBV28 and J usage is TRBJ2-1; the D gene is possibly TRBD2 (6 bases). V lost 5 bases and J 0 bases, leaving 17 bases between the germline ends. The CDR3 sequence is 17 residues long. Germline V gene lookup returns CDR1 MDHEN and CDR2 SYDVKM.

The chain links TRBV6-5 to TRBJ2-1; D call uncertain. The CDR3 loop spans 14 amino acids. The germline V gene has CDR1 MNHEY and CDR2 SVGAGI. With 4 bases removed from V and 0 bases from J, the gap between germline ends came to 7 bases. CDR3 protein: CASSSYSSYNEQFF. The CDR3 DNA reads TGTGCCAGCAGTTCTTACAGCTCCTACAATGAGCAGTTCTTC.

V gene TRBV6-5 combines with J gene TRBJ1-4; TRBD1 is a possible D gene (6 bases). Trimming pared 5 bases from V and 5 bases from J, leaving 15 bases between. The CDR3 has 15 amino acids. Germline V gene sequence: CDR1 MNHEY, CDR2 SVGAGI. CDR3 DNA sequence: TGTGCCAGCAGTCCATCGGGGACAAGGAATGAAAAACTGTTTTTT. Amino acids: CASSPSGTRNEKLFF.

The chain carries TRBV29-1 and TRBJ2-7; a possible D gene is TRBD2 (6 bases). The V gene lost 4 bases and the J gene lost 6 bases, with 16 bases spanning the gap. This CDR3 is 13 amino acids long. Germline V lookup: CDR1 SQVTM, CDR2 ANQGSEA. CDR3 bases: TGCAGCGTTGGTAGCGGTTCCAGCAGCGAGCAGTACTTC. This encodes CSVGSGSSSEQYF.